This T cell receptor (beta chain) is from a study of T cells in women clearing cervical HPV infection. Germline CDR1 SGHKS, CDR2 YYEKEE (reference sequence). This CDR3 contains 14 residues. The V gene lost 6 bases and the J gene lost 5 bases, with 17 bases spanning the gap. The assay was immunoSEQ multiplex PCR, and TCRdb's table has in-frame clones only and misses some. The repertoire table contains under 35,000 clones. Points on this clone: Its antigen is currently unknown. The CDR3 end falls 3 residues outside the read, so it is completed with the germline J gene.

General study points: Cases carried less TRBV6-7 than controls: around 0.11% versus 0.15%.

Specimen: blood buffy coat. The rearrangement joins TRBV5-5 to TRBJ2-5; D is undetermined. The TCR sequence derives from a woman between 18 and 70 years old with a cervical HPV16 infection that either progressed to CIN3+ or cleared (not recorded which). The CDR3 bases that were read are TGTGCCAGCAACCCAACTGGGCTATTGGAGACC. It encodes CASNPTGLLET. The full CDR3 reads CASNPTGLLETQYF. The whole variable domain, filled in from reference TRBV5-5 and TRBJ2-5, reads DAGVTQSPTHLIKTRGQQVTLRCSPISGHKSVSWYQQVLGQGPQFIFQYYEKEERGRGNFPDRFSARQFPNYSSELNVNALLLGDSALYLCASNPTGLLETQYFGPGTRLLVL.